Below, 27 T cell receptor beta chains from the same sample are listed, as sequenced in a study of cytomegalovirus exposure and HLA in healthy donors. PCR employed 60 Vbeta and 13 Jbeta primers. Profiled with immunoSEQ multiplex PCR; TCRdb holds only in-frame clones, not every one. The profile covers around 160,000 clones, with 75% appearing a single time and around 8% taken by the ten largest. Sequencing was carried out using PBMCs. The receptors stem from a woman in her forties in good health and CMV-seropositive.

The chain is built from TRBV2 and TRBJ1-4; possibly TRBD1 for D (5 bases). CDR1 and CDR2 from the germline V gene are SNHLY and FYNNEI. Trimming pared 5 bases from V and 6 bases from J, leaving 19 bases between. The CDR3 runs 16 residues. DNA for the CDR3: TGTGCCAGCAGTCGCTTAGAAGGGGCGATGTATGAAAAACTGTTTTTT. Translated: CASSRLEGAMYEKLFF.

The rearrangement links TRBV28 to TRBJ2-5; tentative D call: TRBD2 (6 bases). This CDR3 contains 14 residues. Trimming shortened V by 3 bases and J by 3 bases, and 11 bases separated the two germline ends. Germline assignment: CDR1 MDHEN and CDR2 SYDVKM. The CDR3 spells CASSLIGGEETQYF. In DNA form, the CDR3 reads TGTGCCAGCAGTTTGATCGGCGGGGAAGAGACCCAGTACTTC.

This clone turned up a few times. This rearrangement joins TRBV19 to TRBJ2-1, with D tentatively TRBD1 (5 bases). Trimming pared 5 bases from V and 0 bases from J, leaving 11 bases between. This CDR3 is 15 amino acids long. Germline values: CDR1 LNHDA, CDR2 SQIVND (reference sequence). CDR3 in DNA: TGTGCCAGTAGTTACAGGTTGCCCTCCTACAATGAGCAGTTCTTC. The encoded protein is CASSYRLPSYNEQFF. The full variable domain, its missing parts supplied by reference TRBV19 and TRBJ2-1, is DGGITQSPKYLFRKEGQNVTLSCEQNLNHDAMYWYRQDPGQGLRLIYYSQIVNDFQKGDIAEGYSVSREKKESFPLTVTSAQKNPTAFYLCASSYRLPSYNEQFFGPGTRLTVL.

This clone was seen a single time. The chain combines TRBV7-9 with TRBJ2-5; perhaps TRBD2 as D (7 bases). Looked up from germline, CDR1 is SEHNR and CDR2 is FQNEAQ (reference sequence). Between the trimmed V and J ends, which lost 5 bases and 5 bases, there was a span of 15 bases. The CDR3 has 14 residues. CDR3 DNA: TGTGCCAGCAGCCCGCCGCGGGGGCCGGAGACCCAGTACTTC. As protein: CASSPPRGPETQYF. Full variable domain (outside the CDR3, taken from reference TRBV7-9 and TRBJ2-5): DTGVSQNPRHKITKRGQNVTFRCDPISEHNRLYWYRQTLGQGPEFLTYFQNEAQLEKSRLLSDRFSAERPKGSFSTLEIQRTEQGDSAMYLCASSPPRGPETQYFGPGTRLLVL.

The gene calls are TRBV5-5 and TRBJ1-1, with D unresolved. Germline CDR1 SGHKS, CDR2 YYEKEE (reference sequence). CDR3 length equals 13 residues. The V and J ends lost 3 bases and 1 base respectively, with 7 bases between them. The CDR3 DNA follows: TGTGCCAGCAGCTACGGGGAGAACACTGAAGCTTTCTTT. Translating gives CASSYGENTEAFF. The variable domain in full, with the rest retrieved from reference TRBV5-5 and TRBJ1-1, is DAGVTQSPTHLIKTRGQQVTLRCSPISGHKSVSWYQQVLGQGPQFIFQYYEKEERGRGNFPDRFSARQFPNYSSELNVNALLLGDSALYLCASSYGENTEAFFGQGTRLTVV.

The genes are TRBV13 and TRBJ2-1, with a tentative D call TRBD2 (6 bases). V was shortened by 1 base and J by 8 bases, with 18 bases between the two germline ends. Germline V gene lookup returns CDR1 PRHDT and CDR2 FYEKMQ (reference sequence). This CDR3 region has 16 residues. The CDR3 DNA reads as TGTGCCAGCAGCTTAGATTCGGGGGATCTGGGGCATGAGCAGTTCTTC. Amino acids: CASSLDSGDLGHEQFF.

This chain uses TRBV2 with TRBJ2-5, with 9 bases that match TRBD1. Germline assignment: CDR1 SNHLY and CDR2 FYNNEI. This CDR3 region has 14 residues. V shed 8 bases and J 5 bases; nucleotides not matched to a gene: 9. The CDR3 loop reads CASVPTGGYETQYF. The DNA of the CDR3 is TGTGCCAGCGTCCCGACAGGGGGTTACGAGACCCAGTACTTC. Based on the CDR3 plus reference TRBV2 and TRBJ2-5, the full variable domain is EPEVTQTPSHQVTQMGQEVILRCVPISNHLYFYWYRQILGQKVEFLVSFYNNEISEKSEIFDDQFSVERPDGSNFTLKIRSTKLEDSAMYFCASVPTGGYETQYFGPGTRLLVL.

The chain combines TRBV2 with TRBJ1-5; tentative D call: TRBD1 (6 bases). V lost 6 bases, J lost 5 bases, and 17 bases lay in between. The CDR3 is made up of 15 amino acids. The V gene's germline CDR1 is SNHLY and CDR2 FYNNEI. CDR3 DNA: TGTGCCAGCAGCCCCGTAAGGGGGGGACATCAGCCCCAGCATTTT. It translates to CASSPVRGGHQPQHF.

CDR3 in amino acids: CASSPGAGARNYGYTF. The CDR3, as DNA: TGTGCCAGCTCACCAGGAGCCGGAGCTAGAAACTATGGCTACACCTTC. The chain combines TRBV18 with TRBJ1-2; D gene unclear. The CDR3 is 16 residues long. Looked up from germline, CDR1 is KGHSH and CDR2 is LQKENI. V shed 2 bases and J shed 2 bases, with 15 bases lying between them.

The V call is TRBV5-1, the J call TRBJ2-2, with TRBD1 identical over 9 bases. The germline V gene encodes CDR1 SGHRS and CDR2 YFSETQ. The CDR3 consists of 15 residues. V was pared by 6 bases and J by 1 base, with 4 bases of the junction left unmatched. The DNA for the CDR3 is TGCGCCAGCACGGGACAGGGTGGGAACACCGGGGAGCTGTTTTTT. This codes for CASTGQGGNTGELFF. Drawing the rest from reference TRBV5-1 and TRBJ2-2, the complete variable domain is KAGVTQTPRYLIKTRGQQVTLSCSPISGHRSVSWYQQTPGQGLQFLFEYFSETQRNKGNFPGRFSGRQFSNSRSEMNVSTLELGDSALYLCASTGQGGNTGELFFGEGSRLTVL.

This sequence joins TRBV6-1 and TRBJ2-1; 7 nucleotides line up with TRBD2. This CDR3 comprises 15 residues. The ends lost 4 bases at V and 3 bases at J; junction bases unmatched: 6. Germline-derived CDR1 and CDR2 are MNHNS and SASEGT. The CDR3 region is CASSGSGTHYNEQFF. CDR3 bases: TGTGCCAGCAGTGGAAGCGGGACCCACTACAATGAGCAGTTCTTC.

This chain links TRBV28 with TRBJ2-7; D ambiguous. Deletions cut 8 bases from V and 4 bases from J, with 18 bases between. Germline CDR1 MDHEN, CDR2 SYDVKM. The length of the CDR3 is 14 residues. The CDR3 bases are TGTGCCAGCTGGAAGGAGAAGGCGGCATACGAGCAGTACTTC. Protein: CASWKEKAAYEQYF.

Concerning this clone itself: One end of the junction does not line up with germline, which may come from a read error. The chain carries TRBV7-2 and TRBJ2-1; perhaps TRBD2 as D (6 bases). The CDR3 loop spans 18 amino acids. Germline CDR1 and CDR2: SGHTA and FQGNSA. The CDR3 DNA reads TGTGCTAGCAGCGCCGGACTAAGCGGGCCCAGCTCCTACAATGAGCAGTTCTTC. Protein sequence: CASSAGLSGPSSYNEQFF.

This clone was found once. The rearrangement links TRBV6-6 to TRBJ2-6; D perhaps matches TRBD1 (6 bases). Per the germline V gene, CDR1 is MNHNY and CDR2 is SVGAGI (reference sequence). Deletions cut 6 bases from V and 2 bases from J, with 11 bases between. The CDR3 is 15 amino acids. This CDR3 reads CASSQQGAGANVLTF. CDR3 DNA sequence: TGTGCCAGCAGCCAACAGGGAGCTGGGGCCAACGTCCTGACTTTC.

The chain carries TRBV6-1 and TRBJ1-2, with 8 bases fitting TRBD1. The CDR3 runs to 12 residues. J gave up 7 bases and V 5 bases, and 3 bases lay outside the gene matches. Germline CDR1 reads MNHNS; CDR2 reads SASEGT. CDR3: CASSPDRGGYTF. CDR3 in DNA: TGTGCCAGCAGTCCTGACAGGGGTGGCTACACCTTC.

The chain is built from TRBV15 and TRBJ2-3; weak D call: TRBD2 (5 bases). V lost 5 bases, J lost 4 bases, and 13 bases lay in between. Germline values: CDR1 LNHNV, CDR2 YYDKDF (reference sequence). The CDR3 loop spans 14 amino acids. CDR3 sequence reads: CATSRQLGSDTQYF. CDR3 DNA: TGTGCCACCAGCCGCCAACTAGGCTCAGATACGCAGTATTTT.

The V gene is TRBV27, the J gene TRBJ1-5; the D gene is possibly TRBD1 (5 bases). CDR1 and CDR2 from the germline V gene are MNHEY and SMNVEV (reference sequence). V shed 0 bases and J shed 2 bases, with 11 bases lying between them. The CDR3 covers 16 residues. The CDR3 is CASSLSGLRGNQPQHF. CDR3 in DNA: TGTGCCAGCAGTTTATCGGGACTCAGGGGCAATCAGCCCCAGCATTTT.

The V call is TRBV7-3, the J call TRBJ2-7, with unresolved D. The germline V gene encodes CDR1 SGHTA and CDR2 FQGTGA. V was shortened by 2 bases and J by 5 bases, with 7 bases between the two germline ends. This CDR3 is built from 12 residues. In DNA, the CDR3 is TGTGCCAGCAGCTTAGCGTCTAACGAGCAGTACTTC. It translates to CASSLASNEQYF.

The chain combines TRBV19 with TRBJ2-6, with TRBD1 matching over 7 bases. V lost 5 bases, J lost 2 bases, and 9 bases stayed unmatched. The CDR3 consists of 17 residues. Germline CDR1 LNHDA, CDR2 SQIVND (reference sequence). The CDR3, as DNA: TGTGCCAGTAGTTCGAGGACAGGTTCTACTGGGGCCAACGTCCTGACTTTC. This gives the protein CASSSRTGSTGANVLTF.

The chain uses TRBV18 and TRBJ2-4; 7 positions agree with TRBD1. The germline V gene has CDR1 KGHSH and CDR2 LQKENI. The length of the CDR3 is 15 residues. V gave up 4 bases and J gave up 0 bases; unmatched junction bases: 3. The CDR3 sequence is CASSRGQEAKNIQYF. CDR3 DNA: TGTGCCAGCTCACGTGGACAGGAAGCCAAAAACATTCAGTACTTC.

This clone has just a few counts. The rearrangement links TRBV2 to TRBJ2-5; 8 bases match TRBD2. The J call may be mistaken, given a closer DNA end match to TRBJ2-7. CDR3 length: 15 amino acids. The germline CDR1 and CDR2 sequences are SNHLY and FYNNEI. The CDR3 region is CASGWGGRTSYEQYF. In DNA form, the CDR3 reads TGTGCCAGCGGCTGGGGCGGGAGGACCTCCTACGAGCAGTACTTC.

This clone was seen once. The chain links TRBV28 to TRBJ1-5; D gene uncertain. CDR3 size: 13 residues. Germline V CDR1 and CDR2: MDHEN, SYDVKM. V was trimmed by 6 bases and J by 2 bases, leaving 8 bases between them. The CDR3 sequence: CASRSGGNQPQHF. The CDR3, as DNA: TGTGCCAGCAGGTCCGGTGGCAATCAGCCCCAGCATTTT. The full variable domain, its missing parts supplied by reference TRBV28 and TRBJ1-5, is DVKVTQSSRYLVKRTGEKVFLECVQDMDHENMFWYRQDPGLGLRLIYFSYDVKMKEKGDIPEGYSVSREKKERFSLILESASTNQTSMYLCASRSGGNQPQHFGDGTRLSIL.

This chain uses TRBV27 with TRBJ2-5; 11 positions agree with TRBD2. The CDR3 consists of 15 residues. V trimming: 4 bases; J trimming: 2 bases; junction bases outside the gene matches: 3. The germline gives CDR1 MNHEY, CDR2 SMNVEV (reference sequence). The CDR3, as DNA: TGTGCCAGCAGTTCGTGGACTAGCGGGCAAGAGACCCAGTACTTC. Its protein is CASSSWTSGQETQYF.

This chain joins TRBV10-3 and TRBJ2-7; 10 nucleotides align to TRBD1. Trimming removed 6 bases from V and 2 bases from J; junction bases left unmatched: 4. CDR1 and CDR2 from the germline V gene are ENHRY and SYGVKD. This CDR3 has 14 residues. DNA of the CDR3: TGTGCCATCAGGCCCGGGACAGGGGCCTACGAGCAGTACTTC. Its translation: CAIRPGTGAYEQYF.

V usage is TRBV28 and J usage is TRBJ1-2, with 10 bases lining up with TRBD1. This CDR3 has 15 amino acids. Germline trimming cut 7 bases from V and 3 bases from J; bases unmatched to any gene: 8. The germline V gene has CDR1 MDHEN and CDR2 SYDVKM. The CDR3: CASKLSGTGDYGYTF. CDR3 sequence (DNA): TGTGCCAGCAAATTATCAGGGACAGGGGACTATGGCTACACCTTC.

The chain joins TRBV18 to TRBJ2-7; 7 nucleotides line up with TRBD2. V gave up 3 bases and J gave up 3 bases; unmatched junction bases: 11. The CDR3 runs to 16 residues. Looked up from germline, CDR1 is KGHSH and CDR2 is LQKENI. CDR3 bases: TGTGCCAGCTCACCTTCTAGCGGAAGGGGCCTCTACGAGCAGTACTTC. It is translated as CASSPSSGRGLYEQYF.

In nucleotides, the CDR3 is TGTGCCAGCAGTCCTCACGGACAGGGTAACACTGAAGCTTTCTTT. Its protein is CASSPHGQGNTEAFF. The chain carries TRBV25-1 and TRBJ1-1, with 8 bases fitting TRBD1. The CDR3 totals 15 residues. The V gene end was trimmed by 5 bases and the J gene end by 2 bases; junction bases not matched to a gene: 7. In germline, CDR1 is MGHDK, CDR2 SYGVNS.